A single sample gave rise to the 28 T cell receptor beta chains below, sequenced in a study of cytotoxic CD8 clonotypes in ibrutinib-treated CLL. TCRdb keeps only in-frame clones here, not all; method: immunoSEQ multiplex PCR. The table includes 110,000 to 150,000 clones, about three quarters detected once. This material consisted of PBMCs, taken after 24 months of ibrutinib treatment. These receptors originate from a human donor with chronic lymphocytic leukemia.

V and J are TRBV5-1 and TRBJ2-5, with 12 bases that match TRBD2. Germline CDR1 reads SGHRS; CDR2 reads YFSETQ. J lost 2 bases, V lost 4 bases, and 6 bases had no gene match. This CDR3 region has 16 residues. The CDR3, as DNA: TGCGCCAGCAGCCAAGGACTAGCGGGGCGACAAGAGACCCAGTACTTC. This encodes CASSQGLAGRQETQYF.

The chain uses TRBV25-1 and TRBJ2-1, with 10 bases identical to TRBD2. The CDR3 runs to 16 residues. Germline V gene sequence: CDR1 MGHDK, CDR2 SYGVNS. The J segment lost 5 bases and the V segment lost 6 bases, leaving 10 bases of the junction unmatched. CDR3 sequence (DNA): TGTGCCAGCAGCGGCTCCACTAGCGGGATAAACAATGAGCAGTTCTTC. Translation gives CASSGSTSGINNEQFF.

The chain employs TRBV5-1 and TRBJ2-5; TRBD1 matches 7 bases. Germline loops: CDR1 SGHRS, CDR2 YFSETQ. This CDR3 spans 14 amino acids. V lost 4 bases to trimming and J lost 1 base; unmatched junction nucleotides: 4. The CDR3 bases are TGCGCCAGCAGCCCAGGACAGGCCCAAGAGACCCAGTACTTC. This encodes CASSPGQAQETQYF.

The rearrangement uses TRBV28 and TRBJ1-5; D perhaps matches TRBD1 (6 bases). The CDR3 is made up of 12 amino acids. Germline V gives CDR1 MDHEN, CDR2 SYDVKM. V lost 10 bases and J lost 7, with 14 bases in between. The CDR3 region has the DNA TGTGCCACCGCCTCAGGGGCCCAGCCCCAGCATTTT. Residues: CATASGAQPQHF.

The chain links TRBV6-4 to TRBJ1-5; no clear D. Germline CDR1 reads MRHNA; CDR2 reads SNTAGT. CDR3 length: 13 residues. V shed 6 bases and J shed 3 bases, with 9 bases lying between them. The CDR3 nucleotides are TGTGCCAGCAGACCGGACCCCAATCAGCCCCAGCATTTT. This encodes CASRPDPNQPQHF.

The chain has TRBV7-2 and TRBJ2-7; perhaps TRBD1 as D (5 bases). The germline CDR1 and CDR2 sequences are SGHTA and FQGNSA. Trimming left V 5 bases short and J 6 bases short, with 11 bases between. The CDR3 has 12 residues. CDR3 loop: CASSHQGPEQYF. CDR3 coding DNA: TGTGCCAGCAGCCACCAGGGCCCCGAGCAGTACTTC.

This chain connects TRBV23-1 to TRBJ2-5, with D possibly matching TRBD2 (6 bases). TRBV23-1 is an open reading frame whose function is uncertain. The CDR3 sequence is 14 residues long. Between the trimmed V and J ends, which lost 2 bases and 4 bases, there was a span of 11 bases. CDR3 bases: TGCGCCAGCAGTCAACCCCCGCGGGGAGAGACCCAGTACTTC. It yields the protein CASSQPPRGETQYF.

This clone occurred once. The chain links TRBV6-6 to TRBJ2-5; the D is unclear. The CDR3 length is 12 residues. V was cut by 7 bases and J by 1 base, with 7 bases left in between. Germline values: CDR1 MNHNY, CDR2 SVGAGI (reference sequence). The CDR3 DNA reads as TGTGCCAGCACCGGTGGCCAAGAGACCCAGTACTTC. Protein product: CASTGGQETQYF.

The V gene is TRBV18, the J gene TRBJ1-2; 10 nucleotides line up with TRBD1. V shed 6 bases and J 6 bases; nucleotides not matched to a gene: 7. Germline-derived CDR1 and CDR2 are KGHSH and LQKENI. The CDR3 contains 14 residues. The CDR3 DNA sequence: TGTGCCAGCTCCCGGGACAGGGGAACGGATGGCTACACCTTC. Its protein is CASSRDRGTDGYTF.

The genes are TRBV7-9 and TRBJ2-7; the D call may be TRBD1 or TRBD2 (6 bases each). The CDR3 extends over 15 amino acids. Trimming cost V 7 bases and J 1 base, with 17 bases left between them. CDR1 is SEHNR, CDR2 FQNEAQ, per germline (reference sequence). Here the CDR3 DNA reads TGTGCCAGCAACAACGTCGGGGGCTGGTCCTACGAGCAGTACTTC. Amino acids: CASNNVGGWSYEQYF.

V usage is TRBV6-1 and J usage is TRBJ2-3; D is perhaps TRBD1 (5 bases). The germline gives CDR1 MNHNS, CDR2 SASEGT. Trimming left V 4 bases short and J 6 bases short, with 8 bases between. The CDR3 is made up of 12 amino acids. The CDR3 sequence: CASSAQGDTQYF. The CDR3 nucleotides are TGTGCCAGCAGTGCGCAGGGCGATACGCAGTATTTT.

There are a few counts of this clone. This chain joins TRBV7-2 and TRBJ1-5; 8 bases fit TRBD1. The V gene's germline CDR1 is SGHTA and CDR2 FQGNSA. The V and J ends lost 5 bases and 11 bases, in that order; junction bases with no gene match: 8. The CDR3 runs 13 residues. CDR3 sequence: CASSAGQGWAQHF. CDR3 coding DNA: TGTGCCAGCAGCGCAGGACAGGGCTGGGCCCAGCATTTT.

This clone has a count of ten or more. This chain joins TRBV18 and TRBJ2-3, with D tentatively TRBD1 (6 bases). Germline CDR1 KGHSH, CDR2 LQKENI. The CDR3 spans 18 residues. Trimming took 3 bases from V and 3 from J, leaving 22 bases between them. CDR3 sequence (DNA): TGTGCCAGCTCACCGGGAAGCACAGGGCTATTAGGGACAGATACGCAGTATTTT. As protein: CASSPGSTGLLGTDTQYF.

This chain joins TRBV7-2 and TRBJ2-7; D is undetermined. The CDR3 spans 13 residues. Per the germline V gene, CDR1 is SGHTA and CDR2 is FQGNSA. Deletions cut 0 bases from V and 7 bases from J, with 10 bases between. CDR3 in amino acids: CASSLARTWEQYF. The CDR3 DNA sequence: TGTGCCAGCAGCTTAGCAAGAACATGGGAGCAGTACTTC.

In this sample, this clone turned up a few times. This sequence joins TRBV30 and TRBJ1-5, with D uncertain. Germline V lookup: CDR1 GTSNPN, CDR2 SVGIG (reference sequence). Deletions cut 0 bases from V and 5 bases from J, with 8 bases between. The CDR3 contains 13 residues. CDR3 nucleotide sequence: TGTGCCTGGAGTGTAAACGGGGATCAGCCCCAGCATTTT. Residues: CAWSVNGDQPQHF.

V and J are TRBV28 and TRBJ2-7, with 8 bases lining up with TRBD1. The CDR3 has 14 amino acids. V lost 6 bases to trimming and J lost 3 bases; unmatched junction nucleotides: 7. The V gene's germline CDR1 is MDHEN and CDR2 SYDVKM. In DNA, the CDR3 is TGTGCCAGCAGCCCAAGACAGGGGTACTACGAGCAGTACTTC. Translated: CASSPRQGYYEQYF.

V is TRBV6-1 and J is TRBJ2-2; TRBD2 agrees at 7 bases. CDR1 and CDR2 (germline): MNHNS, SASEGT. The CDR3 runs to 14 residues. Trimming cost V 6 bases and J 4 bases; bases outside gene matches: 5. DNA for the CDR3: TGTGCCAGCAGCCGGGACTACACCACCGGGGAGCTGTTTTTT. It yields the protein CASSRDYTTGELFF.

In its sample, this clone was seen a few times. This chain links TRBV30 with TRBJ2-7; possibly TRBD1 for D (6 bases). The CDR3 runs to 14 residues. Germline CDR1 and CDR2: GTSNPN and SVGIG (reference sequence). Trimming shortened V by 1 base and J by 0 bases, and 10 bases separated the two germline ends. As DNA, the CDR3 is TGTGCCTGGAGTGGACAGGTGAGCTCCTACGAGCAGTACTTC. Protein: CAWSGQVSSYEQYF.

This clone has just a few counts. The chain employs TRBV30 and TRBJ1-2; D unclear. Germline assignment: CDR1 GTSNPN and CDR2 SVGIG (reference sequence). Trimming removed 7 bases at V and 2 bases at J, with 17 bases between. This CDR3 is 14 amino acids long. The CDR3 region is CASNRGMRNYGYTF. CDR3 sequence (DNA): TGTGCCTCCAACCGGGGAATGAGGAACTATGGCTACACCTTC. Full variable domain (remainder filled in from reference TRBV30 and TRBJ1-2): SQTIHQWPATLVQPVGSPLSLECTVEGTSNPNLYWYRQAAGRGLQLLFYSVGIGQISSEVPQNLSASRPQDRQFILSSKKLLLSDSGFYLCASNRGMRNYGYTFGSGTRLTVV.

This clone came up once. The chain has TRBV7-9 and TRBJ1-2; a possible D gene is TRBD1 (5 bases). Germline V gene lookup returns CDR1 SEHNR and CDR2 FQNEAQ (reference sequence). CDR3 length: 14 amino acids. V gave up 5 bases and J gave up 4 bases, with 14 bases separating them. The CDR3 sequence is CASSQGWTIYGYTF. In nucleotides, the CDR3 is TGTGCCAGCAGCCAGGGATGGACAATCTATGGCTACACCTTC.

The V gene is TRBV11-2, the J gene TRBJ2-1; D is undetermined. Germline V gene data show CDR1 as SGHAT and CDR2 as FQNNGV. The CDR3 length is 13 residues. The V and J ends lost 1 base and 12 bases respectively, with 13 bases between them. The CDR3 region is CASSLGGDLMQFF. In nucleotides, the CDR3 is TGTGCCAGCAGCTTAGGTGGCGATCTGATGCAGTTCTTC.

The V and J genes are TRBV6-5 and TRBJ1-4; D not certain. Germline V gives CDR1 MNHEY, CDR2 SVGAGI. The CDR3 totals 14 residues. The germline V and J ends were trimmed by 3 bases and 0 bases, with 5 bases remaining between them. In DNA, the CDR3 is TGTGCCAGCAGTTATGACCCAACTAATGAAAAACTGTTTTTT. Protein product: CASSYDPTNEKLFF.

The J gene is TRBJ2-7, the V gene TRBV7-6, with 7 positions matching TRBD1. The CDR3 has 12 residues. Germline values: CDR1 SGHVS, CDR2 FNYEAQ. Trimming took 5 bases from V and 6 from J; bases not matched to a gene: 4. The CDR3 coding sequence is TGTGCCAGCAGCGCACCAGGGGGCGAGCAGTACTTC. Translated, it gives CASSAPGGEQYF.

This chain joins TRBV6-5 and TRBJ1-3; D possibly corresponds to TRBD1 (6 bases). Trimming shortened V by 5 bases and J by 2 bases, and 13 bases separated the two germline ends. The CDR3 runs to 15 residues. Germline lookup yields CDR1 MNHEY and CDR2 SVGAGI. The CDR3 loop reads CASSKGGATGNTIYF. As DNA, the CDR3 is TGTGCCAGCAGTAAGGGGGGGGCCACTGGAAACACCATATATTTT.

This clone appeared a single time. V gene TRBV5-1 combines with J gene TRBJ1-6; no clear D. Per the germline V gene, CDR1 is SGHRS and CDR2 is YFSETQ. The CDR3 totals 15 residues. The V gene lost 4 bases and the J gene lost 8 bases, with 16 bases spanning the gap. The CDR3 DNA reads as TGCGCCAGCAGCCCCGGGCCTCTAGGTGATTCACCCCTCCACTTT. Its translation: CASSPGPLGDSPLHF.

The J gene is TRBJ2-7, the V gene TRBV4-3, with 11 bases aligning to TRBD1. V lost 4 bases and J lost 4; bases outside the gene matches: 21. Per the germline V gene, CDR1 is LGHNA and CDR2 is YSLEER. There are 20 residues in the CDR3. In DNA, the CDR3 is TGCGCCAGCAGCCCTAACGGGGGGACAGGGGGTTCAACCTTACCTTACGAGCAGTACTTC. Encoded protein: CASSPNGGTGGSTLPYEQYF.

The chain uses TRBV7-8 and TRBJ2-5; 10 positions match TRBD2. The CDR3 has 17 amino acids. After removal of 5 bases from V and 2 bases from J, the junction contained 11 bases not matched to a gene. Per germline, CDR1 SGHVS and CDR2 FQNEAQ. CDR3 DNA: TGTGCCAGCAGCCCCCGGGTTGGACTAGCGGTACAAGAGACCCAGTACTTC. Its protein is CASSPRVGLAVQETQYF.

This clone was detected only a few times. This rearrangement joins TRBV18 to TRBJ2-7, with TRBD2 matching 11 bases. J gave up 2 bases and V 1 base, and 16 bases lay outside the gene matches. The CDR3 length is 20 residues. Germline CDR1 KGHSH, CDR2 LQKENI. The CDR3 protein is CASSPRYRGTSGHLTYEQYF. The DNA of the CDR3 is TGTGCCAGCTCACCACGGTACCGTGGGACTAGCGGACACCTTACCTACGAGCAGTACTTC.